This T cell receptor beta chain was captured by sequencing in a study of blood T cell repertoires in COVID-19. TCRdb's copy holds only in-frame clones and misses some; the assay was immunoSEQ multiplex PCR. The sample has some 270,000 clones, 80% to 90% seen once. Participants' own reports of clinical history determined their cohort assignment. CDR1 is MNHEY and CDR2 is SMNVEV in the germline V gene (reference sequence). The CDR3 consists of 12 residues. V was clipped by 6 bases and J by 1 base, with 6 bases between them. The chain links TRBV27 to TRBJ1-1; D call uncertain. This TCR was recovered from a woman in her 40s who had been exposed to COVID-19. The material sequenced was PBMCs or T cells enriched from blood (not recorded which). The CDR3: CASRSTNTEAFF. In DNA, the CDR3 is TGTGCCAGCAGGAGCACGAACACTGAAGCTTTCTTT.